This T cell receptor (beta chain) is from a study of T-cell memory formation after mild COVID-19. Germline V gene data show CDR1 as DFQATT and CDR2 as SNEGSKA (reference sequence). After removal of 8 bases from V and 5 bases from J, the junction contained 9 bases not matched to a gene. The CDR3 is 14 amino acids. TCRdb itself ran the 5' RACE reads through MiXCR, one entry per CDR3 protein. The table shows 390,000 or so distinct CDR3 sequences, with roughly 15% occurring only once. The chain carries TRBV20-1 and TRBJ1-1, with 12 nucleotides matching TRBD1. This clonotype was sampled from a young man who had mild COVID-19 (a few samples of this study predate the infection). Cell type and time point are not known. Source material: PBMCs or a T cell subset sorted from them (not recorded which). The chain's CDR3 is CSIELGQGATEAFF. CDR3 DNA: TGCAGTATCGAACTGGGACAGGGGGCAACTGAAGCTTTCTTT.